Listed here is a single T cell receptor (beta chain). Its specificity is unknown. Looked up from germline, CDR1 is LNHDA and CDR2 is SQIVND (reference sequence). This CDR3 is built from 13 residues. The V gene lost 7 bases and the J gene lost 2 bases, with 8 bases spanning the gap. This sample is part of a study of cytomegalovirus exposure and HLA in healthy donors. Study results and caveats: Among TCR sequences, most were rare, though some public TCRs appeared in many donors.

The PCR employed 60 Vbeta primers together with 13 Jbeta primers. Profiling relied on immunoSEQ multiplex PCR, and the TCRdb table lists in-frame clones only, not all of them. The listing records more than 60,000 clones. The sequenced sample was PBMCs. The TCR sequence derives from a boy younger than 18 in good health and CMV-seronegative. The chain recombines TRBV19 with TRBJ1-4; a weak D match, TRBD1 (6 bases). The CDR3 DNA reads as TGTGCCAGTAACAGGGTTACTAATGAAAAACTGTTTTTT. Amino acid sequence: CASNRVTNEKLFF.